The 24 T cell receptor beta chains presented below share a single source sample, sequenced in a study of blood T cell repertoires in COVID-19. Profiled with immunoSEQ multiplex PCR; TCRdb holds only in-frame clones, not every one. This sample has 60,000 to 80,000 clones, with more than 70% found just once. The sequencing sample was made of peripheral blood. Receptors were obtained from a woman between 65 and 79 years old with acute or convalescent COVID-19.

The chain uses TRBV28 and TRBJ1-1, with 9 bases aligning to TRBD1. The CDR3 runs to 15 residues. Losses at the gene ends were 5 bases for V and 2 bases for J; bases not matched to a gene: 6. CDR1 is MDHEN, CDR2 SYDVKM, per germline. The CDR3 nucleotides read TGTGCCAGCAGTCTCCGGGACAGGGTTAACACTGAAGCTTTCTTT. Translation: CASSLRDRVNTEAFF.

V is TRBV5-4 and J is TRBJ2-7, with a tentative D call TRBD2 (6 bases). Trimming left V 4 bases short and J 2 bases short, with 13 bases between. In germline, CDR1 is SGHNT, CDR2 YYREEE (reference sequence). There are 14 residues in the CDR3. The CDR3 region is CASSSRDSPYEQYF. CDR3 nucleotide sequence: TGTGCCAGCAGCAGCCGGGACTCCCCCTACGAGCAGTACTTC.

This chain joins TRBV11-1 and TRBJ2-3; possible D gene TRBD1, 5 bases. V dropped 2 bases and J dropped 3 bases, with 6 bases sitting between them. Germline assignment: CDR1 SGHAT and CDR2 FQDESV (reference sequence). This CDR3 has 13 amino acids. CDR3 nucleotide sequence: TGTGCCAGCAGCTTAAGACAGACAGATACGCAGTATTTT. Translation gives CASSLRQTDTQYF.

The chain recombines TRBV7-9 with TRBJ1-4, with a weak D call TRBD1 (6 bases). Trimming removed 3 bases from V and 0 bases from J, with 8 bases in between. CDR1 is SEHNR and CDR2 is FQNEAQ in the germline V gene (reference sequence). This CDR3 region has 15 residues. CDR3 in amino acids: CASSFEGATNEKLFF. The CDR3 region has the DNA TGTGCCAGCAGCTTCGAGGGGGCAACTAATGAAAAACTGTTTTTT.

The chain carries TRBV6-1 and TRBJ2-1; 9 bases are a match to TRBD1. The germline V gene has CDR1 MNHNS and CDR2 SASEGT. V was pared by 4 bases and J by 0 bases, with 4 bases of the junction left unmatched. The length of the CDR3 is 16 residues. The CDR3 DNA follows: TGTGCCAGCAGTGCCTCGGACAGGGGCTCCTACAATGAGCAGTTCTTC. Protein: CASSASDRGSYNEQFF.

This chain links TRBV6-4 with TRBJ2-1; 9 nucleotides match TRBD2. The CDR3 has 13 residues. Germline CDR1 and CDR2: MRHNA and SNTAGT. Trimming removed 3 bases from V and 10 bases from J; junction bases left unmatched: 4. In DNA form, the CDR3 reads TGTGCCAGCAGTGATTTTAGCGGGAGCGAGCAGTTCTTC. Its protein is CASSDFSGSEQFF.

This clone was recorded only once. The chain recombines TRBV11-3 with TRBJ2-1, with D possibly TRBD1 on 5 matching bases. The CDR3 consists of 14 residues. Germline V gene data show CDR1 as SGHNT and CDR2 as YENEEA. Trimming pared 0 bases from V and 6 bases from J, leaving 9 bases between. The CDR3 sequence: CASSLDQGTNEQFF. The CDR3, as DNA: TGTGCCAGCAGCTTAGATCAGGGAACCAATGAGCAGTTCTTC.

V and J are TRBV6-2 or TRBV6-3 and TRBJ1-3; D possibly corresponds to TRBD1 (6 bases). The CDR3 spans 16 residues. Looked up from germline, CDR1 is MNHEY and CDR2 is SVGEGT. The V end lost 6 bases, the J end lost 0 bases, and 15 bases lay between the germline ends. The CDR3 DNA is TGTGCCAGCAGCCGAGGGGACACCTCCTCTGGAAACACCATATATTTT. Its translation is CASSRGDTSSGNTIYF.

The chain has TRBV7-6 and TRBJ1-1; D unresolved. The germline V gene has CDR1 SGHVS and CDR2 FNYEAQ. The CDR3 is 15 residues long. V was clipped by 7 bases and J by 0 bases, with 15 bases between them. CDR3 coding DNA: TGTGCCAGCACCCTTGAGGTCAGCGTGAACACTGAAGCTTTCTTT. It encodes CASTLEVSVNTEAFF. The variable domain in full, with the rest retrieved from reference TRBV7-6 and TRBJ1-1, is GAGVSQSPRYKVTKRGQDVALRCDPISGHVSLYWYRQALGQGPEFLTYFNYEAQQDKSGLPNDRFSAERPEGSISTLTIQRTEQRDSAMYRCASTLEVSVNTEAFFGQGTRLTVV.

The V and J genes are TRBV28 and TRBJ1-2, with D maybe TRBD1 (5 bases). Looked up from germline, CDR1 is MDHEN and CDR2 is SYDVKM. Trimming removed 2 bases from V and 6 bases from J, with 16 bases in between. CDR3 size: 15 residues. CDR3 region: CASSLVYGGVNGYTF. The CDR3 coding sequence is TGTGCCAGCAGTTTAGTTTACGGGGGGGTTAATGGCTACACCTTC.

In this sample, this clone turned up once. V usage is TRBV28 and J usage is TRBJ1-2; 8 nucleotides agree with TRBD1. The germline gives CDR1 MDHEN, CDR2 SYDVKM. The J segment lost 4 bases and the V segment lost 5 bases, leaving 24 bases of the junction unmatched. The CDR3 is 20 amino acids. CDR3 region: CASSTVPNPVKGQGTYGYTF. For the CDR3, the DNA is TGTGCCAGCAGTACCGTACCAAACCCCGTCAAAGGACAGGGAACCTATGGCTACACCTTC.

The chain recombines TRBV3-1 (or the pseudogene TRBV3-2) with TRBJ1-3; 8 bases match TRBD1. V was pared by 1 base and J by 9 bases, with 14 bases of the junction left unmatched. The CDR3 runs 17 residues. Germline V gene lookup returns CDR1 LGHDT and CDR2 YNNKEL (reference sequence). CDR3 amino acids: CASSQVGQGGPRGTIYF. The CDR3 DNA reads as TGTGCCAGCAGCCAAGTCGGACAGGGAGGCCCTCGTGGCACCATATATTTT.

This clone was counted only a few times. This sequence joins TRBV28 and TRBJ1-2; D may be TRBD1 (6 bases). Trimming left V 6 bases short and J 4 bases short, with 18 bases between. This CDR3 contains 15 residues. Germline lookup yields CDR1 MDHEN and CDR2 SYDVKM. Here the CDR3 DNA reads TGTGCCAGCAGACCCACCGGACAGAGTGGCTATGGCTACACCTTC. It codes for CASRPTGQSGYGYTF.

The CDR3 loop is CASSVGGRGHQPQHF. The CDR3 DNA sequence: TGTGCCAGCAGCGTCGGGGGGCGCGGACATCAGCCCCAGCATTTT. The genes are TRBV9 and TRBJ1-5; perhaps TRBD1 as D (6 bases). With 2 bases removed from V and 5 bases from J, the gap between germline ends came to 14 bases. The length of the CDR3 is 15 residues. CDR1 is SGDLS, CDR2 YYNGEE, per germline.

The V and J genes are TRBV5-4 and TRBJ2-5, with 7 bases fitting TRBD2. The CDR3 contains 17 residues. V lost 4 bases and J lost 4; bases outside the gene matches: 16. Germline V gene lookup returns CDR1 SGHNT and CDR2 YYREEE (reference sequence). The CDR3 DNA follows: TGTGCCAGCAGCACTGAGATGGGGGGGAGGGCCTTAGAGACCCAGTACTTC. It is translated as CASSTEMGGRALETQYF.

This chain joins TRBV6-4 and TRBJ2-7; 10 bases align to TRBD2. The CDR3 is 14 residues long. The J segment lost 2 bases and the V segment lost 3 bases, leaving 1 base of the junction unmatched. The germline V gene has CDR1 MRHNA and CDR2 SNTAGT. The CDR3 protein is CASSELAGAYEQYF. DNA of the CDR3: TGTGCCAGCAGTGAGCTAGCGGGAGCCTACGAGCAGTACTTC.

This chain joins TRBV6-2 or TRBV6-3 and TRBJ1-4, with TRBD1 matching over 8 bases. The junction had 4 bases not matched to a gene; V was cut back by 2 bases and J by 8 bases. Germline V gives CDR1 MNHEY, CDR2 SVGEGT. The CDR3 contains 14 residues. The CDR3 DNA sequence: TGTGCCAGCAGTTACGTGGGACAGGTCGAAAAACTGTTTTTT. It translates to CASSYVGQVEKLFF.

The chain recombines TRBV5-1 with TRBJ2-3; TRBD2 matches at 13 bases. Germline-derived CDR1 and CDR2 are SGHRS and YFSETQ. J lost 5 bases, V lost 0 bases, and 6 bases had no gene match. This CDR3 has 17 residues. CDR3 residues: CASSLETSGRPRDTQYF. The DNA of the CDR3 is TGCGCCAGCAGCTTGGAGACTAGCGGGAGGCCAAGAGATACGCAGTATTTT.

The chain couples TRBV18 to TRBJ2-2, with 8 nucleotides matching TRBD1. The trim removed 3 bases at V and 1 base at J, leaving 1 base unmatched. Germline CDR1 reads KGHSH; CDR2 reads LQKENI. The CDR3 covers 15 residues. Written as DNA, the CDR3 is TGTGCCAGCTCACCCGGGACAGGGAACACCGGGGAGCTGTTTTTT. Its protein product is CASSPGTGNTGELFF.

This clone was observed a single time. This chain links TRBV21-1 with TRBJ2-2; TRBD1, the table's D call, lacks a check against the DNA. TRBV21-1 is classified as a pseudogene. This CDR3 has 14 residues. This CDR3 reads CASSKRTSTGELFF. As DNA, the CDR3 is TGTGCCAGCAGCAAAAGGACAAGCACCGGGGAGCTGTTTTTT.

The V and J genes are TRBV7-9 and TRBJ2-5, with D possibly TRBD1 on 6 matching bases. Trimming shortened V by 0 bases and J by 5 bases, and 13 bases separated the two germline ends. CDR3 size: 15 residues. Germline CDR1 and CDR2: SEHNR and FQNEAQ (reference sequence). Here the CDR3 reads CASSLAGAVVETQYF. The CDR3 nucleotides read TGTGCCAGCAGCTTAGCGGGGGCAGTCGTGGAGACCCAGTACTTC.

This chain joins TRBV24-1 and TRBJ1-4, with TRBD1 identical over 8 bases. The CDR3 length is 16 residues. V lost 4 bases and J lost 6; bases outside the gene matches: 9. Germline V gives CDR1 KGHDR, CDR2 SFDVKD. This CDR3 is CATSDPSPGQDEKLFF. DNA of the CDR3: TGTGCCACCAGTGACCCTTCTCCGGGACAGGATGAAAAACTGTTTTTT.

The CDR3 protein is CSARSSYEQYF. CDR3 DNA sequence: TGCAGTGCTAGATCCAGCTACGAGCAGTACTTC. V gene TRBV20-1 combines with J gene TRBJ2-7; D is ambiguous. Germline lookup yields CDR1 DFQATT and CDR2 SNEGSKA (reference sequence). The CDR3 is 11 residues long. With 2 bases removed from V and 3 bases from J, the gap between germline ends came to 5 bases.

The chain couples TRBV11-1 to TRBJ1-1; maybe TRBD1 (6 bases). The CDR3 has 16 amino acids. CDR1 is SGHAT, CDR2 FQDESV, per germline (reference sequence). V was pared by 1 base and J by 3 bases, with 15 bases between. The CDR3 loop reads CASSLGFQGYDTEAFF. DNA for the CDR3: TGTGCCAGCAGCTTAGGTTTTCAGGGGTACGACACTGAAGCTTTCTTT.